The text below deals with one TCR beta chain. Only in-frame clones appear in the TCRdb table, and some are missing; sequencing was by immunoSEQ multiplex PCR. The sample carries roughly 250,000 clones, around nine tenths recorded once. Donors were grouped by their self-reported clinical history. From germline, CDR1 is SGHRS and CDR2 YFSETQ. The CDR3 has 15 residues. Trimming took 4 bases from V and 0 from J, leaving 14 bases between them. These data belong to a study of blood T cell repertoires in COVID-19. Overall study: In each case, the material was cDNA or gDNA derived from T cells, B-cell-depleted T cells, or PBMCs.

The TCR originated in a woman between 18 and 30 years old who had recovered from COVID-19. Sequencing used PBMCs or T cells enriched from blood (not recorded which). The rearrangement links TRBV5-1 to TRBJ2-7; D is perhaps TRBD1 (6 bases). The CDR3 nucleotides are TGCGCCAGCAGCCTCGAAGGACAGCTCTCCTACGAGCAGTACTTC. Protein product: CASSLEGQLSYEQYF.